These 12 T cell receptor beta chains were sequenced from one sample in a study of cytomegalovirus exposure and HLA in healthy donors. The PCR made use of 60 Vbeta and 13 Jbeta primers. The data were produced by immunoSEQ multiplex PCR, yet TCRdb's version contains in-frame clones alone and is incomplete. The sample shows over 200,000 clones, approximately 84% of them seen only once. Sequenced: PBMCs. The receptors shown here come from a woman between 35 and 50 years old in good health and CMV-seronegative.

The V and J genes are TRBV10-3 and TRBJ1-1; 8 positions agree with TRBD1. This CDR3 region has 12 residues. CDR1 and CDR2 (germline): ENHRY, SYGVKD. The J segment lost 7 bases and the V segment lost 6 bases, leaving 4 bases of the junction unmatched. The CDR3: CAIRGTGLEAFF. The CDR3 nucleotides are TGTGCCATCAGAGGGACAGGCCTTGAAGCTTTCTTT.

The genes are TRBV5-1 and TRBJ1-1; D remains ambiguous. The CDR3 is made up of 16 amino acids. The germline V gene has CDR1 SGHRS and CDR2 YFSETQ. V was clipped by 3 bases and J by 6 bases, with 21 bases between them. CDR3 residues: CASSWRGEGKGSEAFF. The CDR3 DNA follows: TGCGCCAGCAGCTGGCGGGGTGAGGGAAAAGGGTCTGAAGCTTTCTTT.

This clone was seen only a few times. The rearrangement joins TRBV6-5 to TRBJ2-7, with 7 bases that match TRBD1. CDR3 size: 13 residues. V lost 6 bases, J lost 3 bases, and 5 bases stayed unmatched. Germline CDR1 MNHEY, CDR2 SVGAGI. CDR3 sequence reads: CASSLTGFYEQYF. Written as DNA, the CDR3 is TGTGCCAGCAGCCTGACAGGGTTCTACGAGCAGTACTTC.

The chain is built from TRBV6-1 and TRBJ2-1; 9 bases map to TRBD1. Germline trimming cut 2 bases from V and 16 bases from J; bases unmatched to any gene: 18. Per germline, CDR1 MNHNS and CDR2 SASEGT. CDR3 length equals 16 residues. CDR3 nucleotides: TGTGCCAGCAGTGAATATTCGAGGGACAGGGAGGCCCTAGAATTCTTC. It specifies CASSEYSRDREALEFF.

The count of this clone is one. This chain joins TRBV2 and TRBJ1-2; TRBD1 aligns across 8 bases. Germline trimming cut 5 bases from V and 14 bases from J; bases unmatched to any gene: 10. CDR3 size: 12 residues. Germline values: CDR1 SNHLY, CDR2 FYNNEI. This CDR3 is CASSNLGQGGTF. CDR3 coding DNA: TGTGCCAGCAGTAATCTTGGACAGGGAGGAACCTTC.

This clone was detected only a few times. The chain employs TRBV4-3 and TRBJ2-3; no clear D. V dropped 1 base and J dropped 5 bases, with 10 bases sitting between them. Germline CDR1 LGHNA, CDR2 YSLEER. The CDR3 extends over 14 amino acids. CDR3 in amino acids: CASSQAPRKDTQYF. For the CDR3, the DNA is TGCGCCAGCAGCCAAGCCCCCAGGAAAGATACGCAGTATTTT.

V and J are TRBV14 and TRBJ1-2; 7 nucleotides agree with TRBD1. CDR3 length equals 13 residues. The V gene end was trimmed by 5 bases and the J gene end by 4 bases; junction bases not matched to a gene: 4. Germline V gene lookup returns CDR1 SGHDN and CDR2 FVKESK. The CDR3 sequence: CASSNRDSYGYTF. Here the CDR3 DNA reads TGTGCCAGCAGCAACCGGGACAGCTATGGCTACACCTTC.

Worth noting for this clone: A junction end diverges from the germline sequence, so it may reflect a read error. J is TRBJ2-1 and V is TRBV7-9, with a tentative D call TRBD2 (5 bases). This CDR3 spans 12 amino acids. Germline V gene data show CDR1 as SEHNR and CDR2 as FQNEAQ (reference sequence). The CDR3 DNA reads TGTTCCAGCAGCTTAGCGCTCAGGGAGCAGTTCTTC. Translating gives CSSSLALREQFF.

The chain is built from TRBV16 and TRBJ1-3; D unresolved. Germline V gene data show CDR1 as KGHSY and CDR2 as FQNENV. V lost 2 bases to trimming and J lost 0 bases, with 11 bases between them. The CDR3 is made up of 16 amino acids. CDR3 sequence reads: CASSQSAAFSGNTIYF. In DNA form, the CDR3 reads TGTGCCAGCAGCCAAAGCGCGGCGTTCTCTGGAAACACCATATATTTT. Full variable domain (rest looked up from reference TRBV16 and TRBJ1-3): GEEVAQTPKHLVRGEGQKAKLYCAPIKGHSYVFWYQQVLKNEFKFLISFQNENVFDETGMPKERFSAKCLPNSPCSLEIQATKLEDSAVYFCASSQSAAFSGNTIYFGEGSWLTVV.

This rearrangement joins TRBV9 to TRBJ2-3, with D maybe TRBD1 (5 bases). The V gene lost 3 bases and the J gene lost 5 bases, with 19 bases spanning the gap. The CDR3 has 16 residues. Germline CDR1 and CDR2: SGDLS and YYNGEE. This chain's CDR3 is CASSALGAGRRDTQYF. DNA for the CDR3: TGTGCCAGCAGCGCCCTAGGGGCAGGTAGGCGAGATACGCAGTATTTT.

The rearrangement joins TRBV5-1 to TRBJ1-4; 11 bases are a match to TRBD1. The CDR3 contains 16 residues. The V gene's germline CDR1 is SGHRS and CDR2 YFSETQ. V was pared by 3 bases and J by 3 bases, with 4 bases of the junction left unmatched. The CDR3 loop is CASSSGQGGPNEKLFF. As DNA, the CDR3 is TGCGCCAGCAGCTCGGGACAGGGGGGACCTAATGAAAAACTGTTTTTT.

In its sample, this clone was seen a few times. This chain connects TRBV7-9 to TRBJ2-2; tentative D call: TRBD2 (6 bases). The CDR3 totals 14 residues. Germline CDR1 SEHNR, CDR2 FQNEAQ (reference sequence). The ends were cut back, 4 bases at V and 3 bases at J, with 9 bases in the middle. CDR3 residues: CASSWDSYTGELFF. CDR3 sequence (DNA): TGTGCCAGCAGCTGGGACTCCTACACCGGGGAGCTGTTTTTT.